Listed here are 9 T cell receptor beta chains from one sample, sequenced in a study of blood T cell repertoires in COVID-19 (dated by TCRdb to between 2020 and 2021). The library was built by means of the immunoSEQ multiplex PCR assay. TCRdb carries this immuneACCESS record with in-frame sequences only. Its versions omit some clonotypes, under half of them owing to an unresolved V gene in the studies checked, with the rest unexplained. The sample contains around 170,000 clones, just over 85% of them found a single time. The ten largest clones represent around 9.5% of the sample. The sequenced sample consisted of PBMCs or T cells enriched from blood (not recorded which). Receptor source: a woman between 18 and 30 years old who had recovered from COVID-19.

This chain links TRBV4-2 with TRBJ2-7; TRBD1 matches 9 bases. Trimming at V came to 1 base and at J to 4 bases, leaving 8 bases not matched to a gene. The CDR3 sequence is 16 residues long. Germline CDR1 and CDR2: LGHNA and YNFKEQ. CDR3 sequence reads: CASSQGGTGSGYEQYF. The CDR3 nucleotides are TGTGCCAGCAGCCAAGGGGGGACAGGGTCTGGGTACGAGCAGTACTTC.

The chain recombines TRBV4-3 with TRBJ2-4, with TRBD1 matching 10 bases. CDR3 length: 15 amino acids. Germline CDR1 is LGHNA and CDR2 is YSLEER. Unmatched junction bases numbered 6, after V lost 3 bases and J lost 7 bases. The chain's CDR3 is CASSHGTGEVNIQYF. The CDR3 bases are TGCGCCAGCAGCCACGGGACAGGGGAGGTCAACATTCAGTACTTC.

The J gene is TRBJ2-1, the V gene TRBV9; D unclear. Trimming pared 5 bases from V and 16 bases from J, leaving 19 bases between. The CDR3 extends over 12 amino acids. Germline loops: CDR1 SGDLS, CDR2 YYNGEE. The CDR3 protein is CASSEPRDSLFF. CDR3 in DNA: TGTGCCAGCAGTGAGCCCCGTGACTCCCTATTCTTC. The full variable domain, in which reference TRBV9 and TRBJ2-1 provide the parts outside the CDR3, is DSGVTQTPKHLITATGQRVTLRCSPRSGDLSVYWYQQSLDQGLQFLIQYYNGEERAKGNILERFSAQQFPDLHSELNLSSLELGDSALYFCASSEPRDSLFFGPGTRLTVL.

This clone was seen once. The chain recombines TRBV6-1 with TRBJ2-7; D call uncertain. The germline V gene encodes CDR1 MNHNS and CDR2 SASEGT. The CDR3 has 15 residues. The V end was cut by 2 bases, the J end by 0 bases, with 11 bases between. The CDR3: CASSETAHFSYEQYF. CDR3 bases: TGTGCCAGCAGTGAAACAGCCCACTTCTCCTACGAGCAGTACTTC.

Here the CDR3 DNA reads TGTGCCAGCAGCAAAGAACAGTACAATGAGCAGTTCTTC. The encoded protein is CASSKEQYNEQFF. This rearrangement joins TRBV6-5 to TRBJ2-1; D gene unclear. V was cut by 6 bases and J by 4 bases, with 10 bases left in between. CDR3 length: 13 amino acids. Per germline, CDR1 MNHEY and CDR2 SVGAGI.

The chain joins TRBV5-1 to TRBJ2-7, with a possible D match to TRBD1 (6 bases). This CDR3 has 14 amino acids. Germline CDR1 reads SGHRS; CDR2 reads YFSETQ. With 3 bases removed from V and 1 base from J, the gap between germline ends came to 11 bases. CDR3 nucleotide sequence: TGCGCCAGCAGCTCCCAAACAGGGTCCTACGAGCAGTACTTC. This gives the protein CASSSQTGSYEQYF.

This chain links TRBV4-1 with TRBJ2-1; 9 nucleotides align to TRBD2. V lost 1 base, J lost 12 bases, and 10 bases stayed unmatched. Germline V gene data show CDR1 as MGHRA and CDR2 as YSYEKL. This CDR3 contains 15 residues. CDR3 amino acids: CASSQGASGVDGQFF. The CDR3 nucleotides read TGCGCCAGCAGCCAAGGGGCTAGCGGGGTGGATGGGCAGTTCTTC.

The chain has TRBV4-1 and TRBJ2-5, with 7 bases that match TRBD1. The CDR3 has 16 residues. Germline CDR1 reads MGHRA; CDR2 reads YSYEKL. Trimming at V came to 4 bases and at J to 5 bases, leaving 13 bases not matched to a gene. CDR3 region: CASSPSRVGGGETQYF. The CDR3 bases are TGCGCCAGCAGCCCCTCTAGGGTAGGGGGCGGGGAGACCCAGTACTTC.

This chain's CDR3 is CASMVEADGNTIYF. For the CDR3, the DNA is TGTGCCAGTATGGTGGAGGCGGATGGAAACACCATATATTTT. The genes are TRBV19 and TRBJ1-3; D is uncertain. The CDR3 is 14 residues long. V lost 7 bases, J lost 3 bases, and 13 bases lay in between. Looked up from germline, CDR1 is LNHDA and CDR2 is SQIVND (reference sequence).